What follows describes a single T cell receptor beta chain. This clone was seen more than once but under ten times. Its antigen remains unidentified. Nothing much larger sits one base from this clone, and base qualities are not available. In Seattle, one collaborating source enrolled patients while the infection was active and tracked those patients longitudinally over the course of disease. Each collaborating institution followed its own protocols to collect whole blood in K2EDTA tubes. Collaborator samples were shipped for TCRbeta analysis as frozen whole blood, isolated PBMCs, or DNA extracted from either sample type. This entry comes from a study of blood T cell repertoires in COVID-19 (TCRdb year 2020). With regard to the full study: Collaborator samples came from the United States, Italy and Spain and covered acute and convalescent phases of COVID-19. HLA class I and class II types, where available, came from metadata supplied by the sample provider rather than from assay-based typing. The material from the prospective study consisted of cDNA or gDNA derived from T cells, B-cell-depleted T cells, or PBMCs. Samples were obtained from the ongoing ImmuneRACE study (first 160 participants) and from approximately 1,200 subjects provided by 6 global collaborators. Deeply sampled blood TCRbeta repertoires from subjects exposed to, actively infected with, or recovered from COVID-19 were included in the dataset. The sample metadata nearly always contained a de-identified subject ID, COVID-19 status, age in years and sex. The repertoires were released in a freely available public database intended as a resource for research on the immune response to SARS-CoV-2. The paper's findings and limits, for the study overall: The amount of clinical and demographic metadata varied by source and participant and was provided uncurated.

TCRbeta CDR3 regions were amplified from genomic DNA using the immunoSEQ Assay, a bias-controlled multiplex PCR. The authors processed their data as follows. Within the assay, amplification of reference gene primers was used to estimate how many nucleated cells each sample contained. Sequence reads were collapsed and filtered to measure the absolute abundance of every unique TCRbeta CDR3 rearrangement. For each sample, productive Simpson clonality was calculated by taking the square root of Simpson's diversity index across productive rearrangements. Here the immuneACCESS table is served through TCRdb, limited to in-frame sequences with V and J called. Missing clones are a known gap in these copies; in checked studies unresolved V genes cover under half, and the rest lacks a known reason. Clone size and the V and J calls come from that table; the DNA yielded D and trimming. Across this sample there are approximately 330,000 clones, with roughly 87% seen only once. Together, the top ten hold roughly a tenth of the sample.

V drops 0 bases and J drops 6 bases, leaving 11 bases in between. Looking up the germline V gene (reference sequence) yields CDR1 SEHNR and CDR2 FQNEAQ. Reading from cysteine to phenylalanine, the CDR3 counts 15 amino acids. CDR3 DNA only is kept here, 45 bases in frame from base 1. The sequencing sample was made of peripheral blood. This receptor was taken from a man aged 25 to 40 with COVID-19, enrolled during active disease. The rearrangement combines TRBV7-9 with TRBJ2-2; the D gene is perhaps TRBD2, from 6 matching bases. The bases read TGTGCCAGCAGCTTAGCCGGGAGCTATCCCGGGGAGCTGTTTTTT. It specifies CASSLAGSYPGELFF.